Following are 19 T cell receptor beta chains from one sample sequenced in a study of cytomegalovirus exposure and HLA in healthy donors. Some clones are missing from TCRdb's copy, which holds only in-frame ones; the method was immunoSEQ multiplex PCR. The sample has 75,000 to 85,000 clones, roughly 90% seen once; the top ten hold around 2.1%. Sequencing used PBMCs. The receptors shown here come from a young man in good health and CMV-seronegative.

This clone was seen only a few times. The chain links TRBV28 to TRBJ1-2, with D uncertain. V lost 1 base and J 2 bases, leaving 5 bases between the germline ends. This CDR3 has 13 amino acids. Looked up from germline, CDR1 is MDHEN and CDR2 is SYDVKM. The CDR3 sequence is CASSLSENYGYTF. The CDR3 DNA is TGTGCCAGCAGTTTATCTGAGAACTATGGCTACACCTTC.

The V call is TRBV6-4, the J call TRBJ1-2; D might be TRBD1 (6 bases). V was trimmed by 2 bases and J by 13 bases, leaving 23 bases between them. The CDR3 sequence is 15 residues long. Germline loops: CDR1 MRHNA, CDR2 SNTAGT. The CDR3 here is CASSDGLSDSMVVTF. The CDR3 DNA is TGTGCCAGCAGTGACGGATTGTCGGACAGTATGGTAGTCACCTTC.

CDR3 nucleotide sequence: TGTGCCAGCAGCAGAAGAGGCAGCTCCTACAATGAGCAGTTCTTC. This codes for CASSRRGSSYNEQFF. The chain has TRBV7-2 and TRBJ2-1; D call uncertain. This CDR3 has 15 residues. Trimming shortened V by 5 bases and J by 0 bases, and 11 bases separated the two germline ends. Germline CDR1 and CDR2: SGHTA and FQGNSA.

This rearrangement joins TRBV11-3 to TRBJ2-3; D remains ambiguous. V was cut by 2 bases and J by 0 bases, with 9 bases left in between. The CDR3 runs to 15 residues. CDR1 is SGHNT, CDR2 YENEEA, per germline. CDR3 amino acids: CASSLRVASTDTQYF. CDR3 DNA: TGTGCCAGCAGCTTACGGGTGGCTAGCACAGATACGCAGTATTTT.

The V call is TRBV7-2, the J call TRBJ2-7; 8 bases agree with TRBD2. J was trimmed by 0 bases and V by 5 bases; bases with no gene match: 6. The germline CDR1 and CDR2 sequences are SGHTA and FQGNSA. The CDR3 loop spans 15 amino acids. The CDR3 DNA reads as TGTGCCAGCAGCGTTAGCGGGACGAGCTCCTACGAGCAGTACTTC. This encodes CASSVSGTSSYEQYF.

The CDR3 coding sequence is TGTGCCAGCAGCCCCGGTCCAGGGGACGAGCAGTACTTC. Amino acids: CASSPGPGDEQYF. The rearrangement uses TRBV7-6 and TRBJ2-7, with a weak D call TRBD1 (6 bases). Germline CDR1 SGHVS, CDR2 FNYEAQ. Trimming removed 5 bases at V and 5 bases at J, with 13 bases between. The CDR3 covers 13 residues. Full variable domain (missing parts from reference TRBV7-6 and TRBJ2-7): GAGVSQSPRYKVTKRGQDVALRCDPISGHVSLYWYRQALGQGPEFLTYFNYEAQQDKSGLPNDRFSAERPEGSISTLTIQRTEQRDSAMYRCASSPGPGDEQYFGPGTRLTVT.

The rearrangement links TRBV7-9 to TRBJ2-5, with TRBD2 as a possible D gene (6 bases). The germline V gene encodes CDR1 SEHNR and CDR2 FQNEAQ (reference sequence). Trimming removed 2 bases at V and 5 bases at J, with 27 bases between. The CDR3 has 19 amino acids. In DNA form, the CDR3 reads TGTGCCAGCAGCTTAAAGCTCATACTAGCTGACGACCGGGGGGAGACCCAGTACTTC. This gives the protein CASSLKLILADDRGETQYF.

This clone showed up just once. The rearrangement links TRBV28 to TRBJ2-5; D possibly corresponds to TRBD2 (6 bases). Between the trimmed V and J ends, which lost 2 bases and 2 bases, there was a span of 12 bases. The germline CDR1 and CDR2 sequences are MDHEN and SYDVKM. The CDR3 is 15 residues long. CDR3 coding DNA: TGTGCCAGCAGTTTAAACGGCGGGATACAAGAGACCCAGTACTTC. This sequence encodes CASSLNGGIQETQYF. The variable domain in full, completed from reference TRBV28 and TRBJ2-5, reads DVKVTQSSRYLVKRTGEKVFLECVQDMDHENMFWYRQDPGLGLRLIYFSYDVKMKEKGDIPEGYSVSREKKERFSLILESASTNQTSMYLCASSLNGGIQETQYFGPGTRLLVL.

This sequence joins TRBV6-1 and TRBJ1-1; the match to TRBD1 covers 7 bases. J was trimmed by 5 bases and V by 2 bases; bases with no gene match: 8. The germline gives CDR1 MNHNS, CDR2 SASEGT. The CDR3 runs to 15 residues. The chain's CDR3 is CASSEQGGSVTEAFF. The CDR3 coding sequence is TGTGCCAGCAGTGAACAGGGGGGATCGGTAACTGAAGCTTTCTTT.

V is TRBV30 and J is TRBJ2-3; 8 bases align to TRBD2. CDR1 is GTSNPN, CDR2 SVGIG, per germline (reference sequence). Losses at the gene ends were 3 bases for V and 2 bases for J; bases not matched to a gene: 7. The CDR3 is made up of 15 amino acids. This CDR3 is CAWRISGTYTDTQYF. The CDR3 coding sequence is TGTGCCTGGAGGATTAGCGGGACCTACACAGATACGCAGTATTTT.

The chain has TRBV20-1 and TRBJ2-1; TRBD2 is a possible D gene (6 bases). Germline V gene sequence: CDR1 DFQATT, CDR2 SNEGSKA (reference sequence). Between the trimmed V and J ends, which lost 8 bases and 9 bases, there was a span of 14 bases. This CDR3 is built from 11 residues. CDR3 in amino acids: CSSLAGFEQFF. DNA of the CDR3: TGCAGTTCCTTGGCGGGGTTTGAGCAGTTCTTC.

The chain uses TRBV28 and TRBJ1-2; D might be TRBD1 (5 bases). Germline loops: CDR1 MDHEN, CDR2 SYDVKM. V dropped 9 bases and J dropped 4 bases, with 12 bases sitting between them. This CDR3 has 12 amino acids. CDR3 in amino acids: CASLDRIYGYTF. CDR3 coding DNA: TGTGCCAGTTTAGACAGAATCTATGGCTACACCTTC.

The chain couples TRBV5-1 to TRBJ2-7; D gene unclear. There are 13 residues in the CDR3. The V end lost 3 bases, the J end lost 0 bases, and 7 bases lay between the germline ends. CDR1 and CDR2 from the germline V gene are SGHRS and YFSETQ. DNA for the CDR3: TGCGCCAGCAGCTCCCTGAGCTCCTACGAGCAGTACTTC. It codes for CASSSLSSYEQYF.

This chain links TRBV2 with TRBJ1-6; maybe TRBD1 (5 bases). Germline lookup yields CDR1 SNHLY and CDR2 FYNNEI. The CDR3 sequence is 18 residues long. The V gene lost 3 bases and the J gene lost 0 bases, with 15 bases spanning the gap. The CDR3 DNA is TGTGCCAGCAGTGAGGGTCGGGGGTTCGACTCCTATAATTCACCCCTCCACTTT. Protein sequence: CASSEGRGFDSYNSPLHF.

This clone was seen once. This chain links TRBV27 with TRBJ2-3, with a tentative D call TRBD1 (7 bases). The CDR3 extends over 14 amino acids. Deletions cut 4 bases from V and 0 bases from J, with 8 bases between. Germline-derived CDR1 and CDR2 are MNHEY and SMNVEV (reference sequence). The CDR3 coding sequence is TGTGCCAGCAGTTCAGGGGGGAGCACAGATACGCAGTATTTT. Protein: CASSSGGSTDTQYF.

The V and J genes are TRBV28 and TRBJ2-3, with 7 bases aligning to TRBD1. V was clipped by 2 bases and J by 3 bases; unmatched bases: 2. This CDR3 contains 14 residues. Germline CDR1 and CDR2: MDHEN and SYDVKM. This chain's CDR3 is CASSLVQGTDTQYF. DNA of the CDR3: TGTGCCAGCAGTTTAGTACAGGGGACAGATACGCAGTATTTT.

CDR3 DNA sequence: TGTGCCAGCAGACCTACAGGGGCTCCCCTCGAGCAGTACTTC. Amino acid sequence: CASRPTGAPLEQYF. The V and J genes are TRBV27 and TRBJ2-7, with 7 nucleotides matching TRBD1. Trimming took 6 bases from V and 6 from J; bases not matched to a gene: 11. CDR1 is MNHEY and CDR2 is SMNVEV in the germline V gene (reference sequence). This CDR3 contains 14 residues.

The chain employs TRBV19 and TRBJ2-3, with TRBD2 matching 12 bases. V was pared by 5 bases and J by 1 base, with 13 bases of the junction left unmatched. From germline, CDR1 is LNHDA and CDR2 SQIVND (reference sequence). This CDR3 contains 19 residues. The CDR3 region is CASSFWGLAGDSGTDTQYF. CDR3 coding DNA: TGTGCCAGTAGTTTCTGGGGACTAGCGGGTGACTCTGGCACAGATACGCAGTATTTT.

CDR3 residues: CASSLEGAGAYNEQFF. The DNA of the CDR3 is TGTGCCAGCAGCTTAGAGGGGGCTGGGGCCTACAATGAGCAGTTCTTC. This chain joins TRBV7-8 and TRBJ2-1, with 7 bases identical to TRBD1. The length of the CDR3 is 16 residues. The germline gives CDR1 SGHVS, CDR2 FQNEAQ. V dropped 1 base and J dropped 2; count of bases not matched to a gene: 5.